This TCR beta chain emerged from a study of cytomegalovirus exposure and HLA in healthy donors. Study summary: The study's early data release held about 85 million unique TCRs from HLA-typed donors. Study-level findings and limits: Common viral pathogens were later found to be apparently linked to several of the most significant clusters.

Primers: 60 Vbeta forward and 13 Jbeta reverse. Profiling relied on immunoSEQ multiplex PCR, and the TCRdb table lists in-frame clones only, not all of them. The sample has under 200,000 clones, approximately 80% seen once. Of note for this clone: Antigen specificity is unknown.

CDR1 is SGHRS and CDR2 is YFSETQ in the germline V gene. The V segment lost 4 bases and the J segment 9 bases; nucleotides outside the gene matches: 16. This CDR3 has 17 residues. The TCR sequence derives from a woman aged 40 to 55 in good health and CMV-seropositive. The chain recombines TRBV5-1 with TRBJ1-6; TRBD1 agrees at 7 bases. The sequenced sample was PBMCs. The CDR3 is CASSPGLLQGLVSPLHF. The CDR3, as DNA: TGCGCCAGCAGCCCAGGTCTTCTACAGGGGCTGGTTTCACCCCTCCACTTT.